Detailed here is one T cell receptor beta chain. This specimen belongs to a study of blood T cell repertoires in COVID-19. The overall study: The origin of the acute and convalescent COVID-19 samples was the United States, Italy and Spain. Sample material is recorded as cDNA or gDNA derived from T cells, B-cell-depleted T cells, or PBMCs.

Authors' data handling: Estimates of nucleated cell counts were drawn from the amplification of reference gene primers. The repertoire was sequenced with immunoSEQ multiplex PCR; TCRdb's copy has only in-frame clones and lacks some. The V and J calls and clone size come from that table; D and trimming were worked out from the DNA. The sample consists of about 130,000 clones, 80% to 90% of them appearing once. Trimming took 4 bases from V and 7 from J, leaving 17 bases between them. Per the germline V gene, CDR1 is KGHSH and CDR2 is LQKENI. CDR3 length equals 15 residues. The chain recombines TRBV18 with TRBJ1-5, with D maybe TRBD1 (5 bases). This clonotype was sampled from a woman aged 55-70 years with acute or convalescent COVID-19. The sequenced sample was peripheral blood. The CDR3 protein is CASSLDGGVGQPQHF. CDR3 bases: TGTGCCAGCTCACTCGATGGAGGGGTTGGGCAGCCCCAGCATTTT.